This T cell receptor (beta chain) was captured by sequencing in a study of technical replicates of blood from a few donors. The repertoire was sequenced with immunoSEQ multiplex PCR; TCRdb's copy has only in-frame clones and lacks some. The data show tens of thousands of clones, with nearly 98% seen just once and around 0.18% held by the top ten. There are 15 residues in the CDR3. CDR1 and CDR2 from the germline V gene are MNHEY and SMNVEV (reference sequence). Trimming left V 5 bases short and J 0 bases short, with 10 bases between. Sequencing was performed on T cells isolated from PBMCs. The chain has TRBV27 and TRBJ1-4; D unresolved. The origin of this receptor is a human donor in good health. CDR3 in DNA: TGTGCCAGCAGTCGGCTCAGGACAACTAATGAAAAACTGTTTTTT. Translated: CASSRLRTTNEKLFF. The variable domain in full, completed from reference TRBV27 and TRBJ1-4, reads EAQVTQNPRYLITVTGKKLTVTCSQNMNHEYMSWYRQDPGLGLRQIYYSMNVEVTDKGDVPEGYKVSRKEKRNFPLILESPSPNQTSLYFCASSRLRTTNEKLFFGSGTQLSVL.